This T cell receptor (beta chain) was found in a study of beta chain features in type 1 diabetes. General observations from the study: Any PCR bias toward short templates would affect both groups alike.

Trimming took off 0 bases at V and 8 bases at J, with 13 bases between the two ends. The CDR3 contains 14 residues. CDR1 and CDR2 from the germline V gene are GTSNPN and SVGIG (reference sequence). Since all of the isolated RNA was reverse transcribed, expressed TCRB transcripts were what got sequenced. This table comes from immunoSEQ multiplex PCR, and its TCRdb copy is limited to in-frame clones, with some not included. This table holds about half a million clones, about 32% found once. Regarding this clone: Its specificity is not known.

The chain is built from TRBV30 and TRBJ1-4; no clear D gene. The sample consisted of naive CD4+ T cells from blood. The source is a man between 18 and 29 years old in good health. Here the CDR3 DNA reads TGTGCCTGGAGTGTACGAAACAATAGAGAAAAACTGTTTTTT. Translated: CAWSVRNNREKLFF.